This is a list of T cell receptor beta chains from one sample in a study of T cells in localized non-small cell lung cancer. Assay used: immunoSEQ multiplex PCR; TCRdb lists only in-frame clones, some missing. This sample has about 3,500 clones, with 20% to 25% found just once. The source was lung tumor tissue, collected before any cancer treatment. The source is a man aged 40 to 70 with stage II squamous cell lung carcinoma. The CDR3 runs from the conserved cysteine through the conserved F or W. The order of the fields is clone size, D gene, V gene, J gene, CDR3 DNA, CDR3 protein. A D gene is named only where the DNA matches it firmly. The size of a clone is reported for some rows only, either as once, few or many, or as a class for expanded clones.

>-|TRBD2|TRBV11-3|TRBJ2-3
TGTGCCAGCAGCTTAATGGCTAGCGGGGTAGATACGCAGTATTTT
CASSLMASGVDTQYF
>-|TRBD2|TRBV19|TRBJ2-5
TGTGCCAGTAGTACAATAGCGGGGGGGGCAGAGACCCAGTACTTC
CASSTIAGGAETQYF
>-|-|TRBV19|TRBJ2-7
TGTGCCAGTAGTCCCCGGGGCCCGATCTACGAGCAGTACTTC
CASSPRGPIYEQYF
>-|TRBD1|TRBV18|TRBJ2-1
TGTGCCAGCTCCTCCGGGACAGGGGCCAATGAGCAGTTCTTC
CASSSGTGANEQFF
>few|-|TRBV6-8|TRBJ2-7
TGTGCCAGTCGCAGGTTTCATGGGCTCTCATACGAGCAGTACTTC
CASRRFHGLSYEQYF
>-|-|TRBV18|TRBJ2-7
TGTGCCAGCTCACCGCCCCGGTCCTACGAGCAGTACTTC
CASSPPRSYEQYF
>few|TRBD2|TRBV9|TRBJ2-2
TGTGCCAGCAGCGTAAGGACTAGCGGGAGTACTACCGGGGAGCTGTTTTTT
CASSVRTSGSTTGELFF
>medium-sized|-|TRBV11-3|TRBJ2-7
TGTGCCAGCAGCTTAGTAGGAGGAGACTCCTACGAGCAGTACTTC
CASSLVGGDSYEQYF
>-|-|TRBV11-3|TRBJ2-5
TGTGCCAGCAGCTTGGTGCTCGCGAATTTGGGAGAGACCCAGTACTTC
CASSLVLANLGETQYF
>-|-|TRBV12-5|TRBJ2-3
TGTGCTAGTGGTTTTCCTGTGGGGGGCACAGATACGCAGTATTTT
CASGFPVGGTDTQYF
>medium-sized|-|TRBV6-8|TRBJ2-2
TGTGCCAGCACTAGGACGGCCGGGGAGCTGTTTTTT
CASTRTAGELFF
>medium-sized|-|TRBV28|TRBJ1-1
TGTGCCAGCAGTTTCCTGGGGGGTGACGCTGAAGCTTTCTTT
CASSFLGGDAEAFF
>large|-|TRBV7-2|TRBJ2-7
TGTGCCAGCAGCTTTACGCGGGGTGACGAGCAGTACTTC
CASSFTRGDEQYF
>few|-|TRBV11-3|TRBJ1-2
TGTGCCAGCAGCCCCGGGACAATCCTCGCCTGGGGCTACACCTTC
CASSPGTILAWGYTF
>-|-|TRBV6-7|TRBJ1-2
TGTGCCAGCAGTCCCCCATTGGTGGACTATGGCTACACCTTC
CASSPPLVDYGYTF
>-|-|TRBV30|TRBJ2-1
TGTGCCTGGAGTGTGGGACCACGCTCCTACAATGAGCAGTTCTTC
CAWSVGPRSYNEQFF
>-|-|TRBV7-1|TRBJ2-7
TGTGCCAGCAGCCAGAGGACAGTCTACGAGCAGTACTTC
CASSQRTVYEQYF
>-|-|TRBV7-5|TRBJ1-2
TGTGCCAGCAGCTTCCGGACGGCGAACTATGGCTACACCTTC
CASSFRTANYGYTF
>many|-|TRBV6-8|TRBJ2-7
TGTGCCAGCAGCCGCCCCCCGGACGGTATCTACGAGCAGTACTTC
CASSRPPDGIYEQYF
>few|TRBD2|TRBV15|TRBJ2-1
TGTGCCACCTCCCCGACTAGCGGGGGGACATACAATGAGCAGTTCTTC
CATSPTSGGTYNEQFF
>-|-|TRBV10-2|TRBJ1-1
TGCGCCAGCAGTGAGTCGATTGGGGCGGACACTGAAGCTTTCTTT
CASSESIGADTEAFF
>-|-|TRBV5-1|TRBJ2-2
TGCGCCAGCAGCTTGGTGGAGCGGTCGAACACCGGGGAGCTGTTTTTT
CASSLVERSNTGELFF
>-|-|TRBV29-1|TRBJ1-5
TGCAGCGTTGTTTGGGGCTCTGACCAGCCCCAGCATTTT
CSVVWGSDQPQHF
>few|TRBD2|TRBV11-3|TRBJ2-1
TGTGCCAGCAGCTTGGATTGGGGACTAGCGGGAGGGGTCTACAATGAGCAGTTCTTC
CASSLDWGLAGGVYNEQFF
>-|TRBD1|TRBV28|TRBJ2-3
TGTGCCACCTCGGACAGGGGGACAGATACGCAGTATTTT
CATSDRGTDTQYF
>-|-|TRBV11-3|TRBJ1-1
TGTGCCAGCAGGCCAGCGGAGGAGAACACTGAAGCTTTCTTT
CASRPAEENTEAFF
>-|TRBD1|TRBV19|TRBJ2-7
TGTGCCAGTAGTACGGCCGGAACAGGGGGTGCCGAGCAGTACTTC
CASSTAGTGGAEQYF
>-|TRBD1|TRBV18|TRBJ1-5
TGTGCCAGCTCGCCGGGACAGGGGGCAAGTCAGCCCCAGCATTTT
CASSPGQGASQPQHF
>-|-|TRBV6-1|TRBJ2-7
TGTGCCAGCAGTGAAGATGGCAGCCCCTTCTCCTACGAGCAGTACTTC
CASSEDGSPFSYEQYF
>-|-|TRBV5-1|TRBJ1-2
TGCGCCAGCAGCTTTCTCCTGGAGGGAGGCTATGGCTACACCTTC
CASSFLLEGGYGYTF
>-|-|TRBV28|TRBJ2-1
TGTGCCAGCAGTTTGCTCGCTGACAAGGAGCAGTTCTTC
CASSLLADKEQFF
>few|-|TRBV18|TRBJ2-3
TGTGCCAGCTCACCAGGGGCACCTAGCACAGATACGCAGTATTTT
CASSPGAPSTDTQYF
>few|-|TRBV25-1|TRBJ2-3
TGTGCCAGCAGTGGGTCGACGACTAACACAGATACGCAGTATTTT
CASSGSTTNTDTQYF
>medium-sized|TRBD2|TRBV4-1|TRBJ2-1
TGCGCCAGCAGCCAAGATGCTAGCGGGGGTCGATGGCAGTTCTTC
CASSQDASGGRWQFF
>few|-|TRBV5-1|TRBJ2-5
TGCGCCAGCAGCTTGGCATGGGCTAGTCAGCAAGAGACCCAGTACTTC
CASSLAWASQQETQYF
>few|-|TRBV6-8|TRBJ2-7
TGTGCCAGCAGTTACCGCAGGGGCTACGAGCAGTACTTC
CASSYRRGYEQYF
>few|TRBD1|TRBV12-5|TRBJ1-1
TGTGCTAGTGGTTTATCCGGACAGGGGACGAACACTGAAGCTTTCTTT
CASGLSGQGTNTEAFF
>few|-|TRBV9|TRBJ1-1
TGTGCCAGCAGCGGACAGAACACTGAAGCTTTCTTT
CASSGQNTEAFF
>medium-sized|TRBD2|TRBV9|TRBJ2-1
TGTGCCAGCAGCTCGAGGACTAGCGGGATTCACAATGAGCAGTTCTTC
CASSSRTSGIHNEQFF
>-|-|TRBV19|TRBJ1-2
TGTGCCAGTAGGCTAATCGGACGGAACTATGGCTACACCTTC
CASRLIGRNYGYTF
>-|-|TRBV6-8|TRBJ1-4
TGTGCCACCCTGTCTCCCGAGGGAAATGAAAAACTGTTTTTT
CATLSPEGNEKLFF
>medium-sized|-|TRBV19|TRBJ2-1
TGTGCCAGTAACCCCATAGGCAGCAATGAGCAGTTCTTC
CASNPIGSNEQFF
>many|TRBD1|TRBV11-3|TRBJ1-6
TGTGCCAGCCGGCAGGGGGCTGGGCATAATTCACCCCTCCACTTT
CASRQGAGHNSPLHF
>-|TRBD2|TRBV11-3|TRBJ2-5
TGTGCCAGCAGCTTTAGCGGGAGAACACAAGAGACCCAGTACTTC
CASSFSGRTQETQYF
>-|-|TRBV7-6|TRBJ2-5
TGTGCCAGCAGCTTAGGCCTGTACCAAGAGACCCAGTACTTC
CASSLGLYQETQYF
>medium-sized|-|TRBV11-3|TRBJ1-4
TGTGCCAGCAGCTTTCCAAGCACAACTAATGAAAAACTGTTTTTT
CASSFPSTTNEKLFF
>-|-|TRBV18|TRBJ1-2
TGTGCCAGCTCACCACCGGAGGAGATTAACTATGGCTACACCTTC
CASSPPEEINYGYTF
>medium-sized|-|TRBV6-8|TRBJ1-2
TGTGCCAGCAGGAAGGAGGGGTATGGCTACACCTTC
CASRKEGYGYTF
>-|-|TRBV6-8|TRBJ1-3
TGTGCATCCAGCCGGGTGATCTCTGGAAACACCATATATTTT
CASSRVISGNTIYF
>-|-|TRBV5-1|TRBJ1-4
TGCGCCAGCAGCTTGGCCGGGACAAATGAAAAACTGTTTTTT
CASSLAGTNEKLFF
>few|TRBD2|TRBV11-3|TRBJ2-5
TGTGCCAGCAGCCCAACTAGCGGGCGAGGCCAAGAGACCCAGTACTTC
CASSPTSGRGQETQYF
>-|-|TRBV9|TRBJ1-5
TGTGCCAGCAGCGTAGTTAAGGGAAGGAGCAATCAGCCCCAGCATTTT
CASSVVKGRSNQPQHF
>-|-|TRBV15|TRBJ1-3
TGTGCCACCAGCAGAGGAGGGGAAGGAAACACCATATATTTT
CATSRGGEGNTIYF